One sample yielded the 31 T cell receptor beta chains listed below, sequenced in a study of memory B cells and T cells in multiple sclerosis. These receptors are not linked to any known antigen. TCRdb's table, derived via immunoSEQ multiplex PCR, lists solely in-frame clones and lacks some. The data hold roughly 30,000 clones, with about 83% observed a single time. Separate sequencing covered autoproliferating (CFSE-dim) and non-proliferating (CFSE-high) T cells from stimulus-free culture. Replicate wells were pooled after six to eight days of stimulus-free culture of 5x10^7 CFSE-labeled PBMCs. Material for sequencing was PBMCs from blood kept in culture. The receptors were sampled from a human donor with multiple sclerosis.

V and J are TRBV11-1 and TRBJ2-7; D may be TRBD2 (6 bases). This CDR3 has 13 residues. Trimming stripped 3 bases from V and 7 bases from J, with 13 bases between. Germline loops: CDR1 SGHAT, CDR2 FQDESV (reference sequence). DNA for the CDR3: TGTGCCAGCAGCTTGGACGAAGGGAGGGAGCAGTACTTC. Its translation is CASSLDEGREQYF.

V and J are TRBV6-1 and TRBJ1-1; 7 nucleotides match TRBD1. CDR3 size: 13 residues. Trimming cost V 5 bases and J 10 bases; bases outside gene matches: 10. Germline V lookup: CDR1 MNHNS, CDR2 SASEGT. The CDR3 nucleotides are TGTGCCAGCAGTTATCGACAGGGCCAAGGAGCTTTCTTT. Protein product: CASSYRQGQGAFF.

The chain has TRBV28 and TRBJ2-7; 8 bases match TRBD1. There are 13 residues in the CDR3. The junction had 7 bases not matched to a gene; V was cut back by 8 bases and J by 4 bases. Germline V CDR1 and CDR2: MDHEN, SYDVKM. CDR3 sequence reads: CASCWTGKYEQYF. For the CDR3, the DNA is TGTGCCAGCTGTTGGACAGGGAAGTACGAGCAGTACTTC.

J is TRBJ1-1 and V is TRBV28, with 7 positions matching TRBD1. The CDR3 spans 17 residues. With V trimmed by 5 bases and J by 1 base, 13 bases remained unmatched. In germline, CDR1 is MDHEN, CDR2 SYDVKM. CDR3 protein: CASSKKQGTSGNTEAFF. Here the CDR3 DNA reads TGTGCCAGCAGTAAAAAACAGGGGACGTCGGGGAACACTGAAGCTTTCTTT.

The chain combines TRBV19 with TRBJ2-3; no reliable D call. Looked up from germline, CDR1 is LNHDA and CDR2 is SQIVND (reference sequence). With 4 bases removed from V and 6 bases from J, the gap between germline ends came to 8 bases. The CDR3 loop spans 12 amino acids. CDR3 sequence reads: CASSTRADTQYF. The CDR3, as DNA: TGTGCCAGTAGTACCCGGGCGGATACGCAGTATTTT.

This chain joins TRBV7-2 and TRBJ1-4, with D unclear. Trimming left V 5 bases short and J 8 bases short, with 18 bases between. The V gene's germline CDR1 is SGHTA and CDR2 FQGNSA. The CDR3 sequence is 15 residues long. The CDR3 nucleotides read TGTGCCAGCAGCCTCCGGGTAGGGAGAGAGGAAAAACTGTTTTTT. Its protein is CASSLRVGREEKLFF.

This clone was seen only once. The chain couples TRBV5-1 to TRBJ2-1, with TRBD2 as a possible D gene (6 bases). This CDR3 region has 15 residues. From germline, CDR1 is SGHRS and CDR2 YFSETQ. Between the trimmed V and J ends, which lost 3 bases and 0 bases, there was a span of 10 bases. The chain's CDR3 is CASSSGLSSYNEQFF. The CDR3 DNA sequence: TGCGCCAGCAGCTCGGGACTGAGCTCCTACAATGAGCAGTTCTTC.

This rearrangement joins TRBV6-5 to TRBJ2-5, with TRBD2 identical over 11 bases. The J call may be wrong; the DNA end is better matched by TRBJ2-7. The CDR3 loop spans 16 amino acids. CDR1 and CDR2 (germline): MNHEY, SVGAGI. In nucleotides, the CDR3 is TGTGCCAGCAGTTACTTTGCCTTAGCGGGAGGGACCGAGCAGTACTTC. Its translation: CASSYFALAGGTEQYF.

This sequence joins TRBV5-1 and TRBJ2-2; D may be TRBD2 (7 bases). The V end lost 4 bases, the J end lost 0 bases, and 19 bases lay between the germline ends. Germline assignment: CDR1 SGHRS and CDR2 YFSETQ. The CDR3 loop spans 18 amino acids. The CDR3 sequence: CASSLTSRGAANTGELFF. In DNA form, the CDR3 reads TGCGCCAGCAGCCTGACTAGCAGGGGTGCTGCGAACACCGGGGAGCTGTTTTTT.

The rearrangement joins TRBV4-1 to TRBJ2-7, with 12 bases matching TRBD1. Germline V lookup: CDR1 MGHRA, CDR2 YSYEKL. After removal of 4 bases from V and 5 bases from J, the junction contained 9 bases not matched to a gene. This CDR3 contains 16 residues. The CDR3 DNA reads TGCGCCAGCAGCCGGGGCTTCGGGACAGGGGGCGACGAGCAGTACTTC. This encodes CASSRGFGTGGDEQYF.

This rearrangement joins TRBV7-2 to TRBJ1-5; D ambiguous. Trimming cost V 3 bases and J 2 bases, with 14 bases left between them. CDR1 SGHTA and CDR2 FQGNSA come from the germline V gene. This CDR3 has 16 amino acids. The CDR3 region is CASSFYRAGGNQPQHF. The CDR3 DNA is TGTGCCAGCAGCTTTTATCGGGCAGGAGGCAATCAGCCCCAGCATTTT. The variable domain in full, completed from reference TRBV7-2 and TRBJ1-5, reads GAGVSQSPSNKVTEKGKDVELRCDPISGHTALYWYRQSLGQGLEFLIYFQGNSAPDKSGLPSDRFSAERTGGSVSTLTIQRTQQEDSAVYLCASSFYRAGGNQPQHFGDGTRLSIL.

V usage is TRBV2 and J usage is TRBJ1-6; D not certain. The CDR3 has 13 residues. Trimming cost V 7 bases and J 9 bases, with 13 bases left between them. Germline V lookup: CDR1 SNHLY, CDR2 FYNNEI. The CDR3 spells CASIRDRASPLHF. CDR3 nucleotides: TGTGCCAGCATCCGGGATAGAGCTTCACCCCTCCACTTT.

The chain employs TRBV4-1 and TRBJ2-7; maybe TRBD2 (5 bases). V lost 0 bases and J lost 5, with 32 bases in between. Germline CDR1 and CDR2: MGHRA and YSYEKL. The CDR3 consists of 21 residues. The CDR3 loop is CASSQDGLGFERILRVHEQYF. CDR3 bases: TGCGCCAGCAGCCAAGATGGCTTAGGGTTCGAGCGGATCCTCCGAGTCCACGAGCAGTACTTC.

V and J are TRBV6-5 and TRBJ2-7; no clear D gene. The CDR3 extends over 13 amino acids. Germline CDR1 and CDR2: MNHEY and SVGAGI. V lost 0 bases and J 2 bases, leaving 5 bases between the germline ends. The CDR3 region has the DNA TGTGCCAGCAGTTACTCGATCGCCTACGAGCAGTACTTC. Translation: CASSYSIAYEQYF.

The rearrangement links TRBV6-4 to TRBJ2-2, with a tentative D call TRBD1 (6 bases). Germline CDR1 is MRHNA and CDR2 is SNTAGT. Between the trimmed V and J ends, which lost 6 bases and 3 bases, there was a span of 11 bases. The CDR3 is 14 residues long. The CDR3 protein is CASRRQADTGELFF. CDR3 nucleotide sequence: TGTGCCAGCAGAAGACAGGCGGACACCGGGGAGCTGTTTTTT.

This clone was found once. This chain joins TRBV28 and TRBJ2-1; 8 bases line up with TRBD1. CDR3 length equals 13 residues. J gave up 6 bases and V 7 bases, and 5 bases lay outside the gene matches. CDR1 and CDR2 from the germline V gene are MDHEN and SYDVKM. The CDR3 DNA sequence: TGTGCCAGCACTGACAGGGGAATCAATGAGCAGTTCTTC. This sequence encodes CASTDRGINEQFF.

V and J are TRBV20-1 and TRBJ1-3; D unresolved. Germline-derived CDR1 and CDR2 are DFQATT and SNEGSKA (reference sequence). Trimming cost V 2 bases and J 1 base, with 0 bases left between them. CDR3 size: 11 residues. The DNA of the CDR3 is TGCAGTGCTAGATCTGGAAACACCATATATTTT. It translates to CSARSGNTIYF.

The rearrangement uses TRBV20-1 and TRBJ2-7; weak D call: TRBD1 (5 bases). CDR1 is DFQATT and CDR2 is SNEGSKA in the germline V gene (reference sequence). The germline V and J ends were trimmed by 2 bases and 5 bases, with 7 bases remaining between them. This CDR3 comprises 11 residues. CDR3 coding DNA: TGCAGTGCTAGACAGGGAAACGAGCAGTACTTC. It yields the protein CSARQGNEQYF.

The DNA of the CDR3 is TGTGCCAGCAGTAGGACAGGGAGCTTAGGCTATGGCTACACCTTC. Its translation: CASSRTGSLGYGYTF. V is TRBV6-4 and J is TRBJ1-2; the match to TRBD1 covers 8 bases. V gave up 5 bases and J gave up 4 bases; unmatched junction bases: 9. The CDR3 is made up of 15 amino acids. Germline V gene lookup returns CDR1 MRHNA and CDR2 SNTAGT.

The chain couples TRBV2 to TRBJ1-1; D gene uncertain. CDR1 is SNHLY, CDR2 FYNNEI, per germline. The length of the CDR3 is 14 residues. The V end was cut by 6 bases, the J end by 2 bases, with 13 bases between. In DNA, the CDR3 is TGTGCCAGCAGAGTTGACATAACTAACACTGAAGCTTTCTTT. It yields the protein CASRVDITNTEAFF. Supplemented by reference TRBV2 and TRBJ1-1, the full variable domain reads EPEVTQTPSHQVTQMGQEVILRCVPISNHLYFYWYRQILGQKVEFLVSFYNNEISEKSEIFDDQFSVERPDGSNFTLKIRSTKLEDSAMYFCASRVDITNTEAFFGQGTRLTVV.

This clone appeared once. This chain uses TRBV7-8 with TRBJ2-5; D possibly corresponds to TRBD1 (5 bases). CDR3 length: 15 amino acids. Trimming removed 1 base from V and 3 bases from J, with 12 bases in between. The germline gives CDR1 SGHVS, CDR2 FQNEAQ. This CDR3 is CASSLGGGAEETQYF. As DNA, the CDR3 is TGTGCCAGCAGCTTAGGTGGTGGGGCCGAAGAGACCCAGTACTTC.

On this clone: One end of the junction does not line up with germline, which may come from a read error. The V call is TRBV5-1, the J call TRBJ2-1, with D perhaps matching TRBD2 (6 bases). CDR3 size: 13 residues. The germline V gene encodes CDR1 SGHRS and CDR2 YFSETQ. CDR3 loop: CASTLEGLGEQFF. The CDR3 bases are TGCGCCAGCACCTTGGAGGGATTGGGTGAGCAGTTCTTC.

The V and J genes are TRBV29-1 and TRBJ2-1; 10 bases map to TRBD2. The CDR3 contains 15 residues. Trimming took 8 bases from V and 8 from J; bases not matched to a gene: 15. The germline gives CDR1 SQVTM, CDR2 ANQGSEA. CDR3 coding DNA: TGCAGCCTCGCAGGGCATAGCGGGAGGCTCTATGAGCAGTTCTTC. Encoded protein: CSLAGHSGRLYEQFF.

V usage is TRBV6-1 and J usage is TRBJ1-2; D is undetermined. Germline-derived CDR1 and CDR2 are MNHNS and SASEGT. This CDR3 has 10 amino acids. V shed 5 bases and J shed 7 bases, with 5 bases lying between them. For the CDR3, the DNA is TGTGCCAGCAGTCTTCCTGGCTACACCTTC. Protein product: CASSLPGYTF.

CDR3 sequence reads: CASSRNGGTSGYNEQFF. The DNA of the CDR3 is TGTGCCAGCAGCCGAAATGGTGGGACTAGCGGGTACAATGAGCAGTTCTTC. V and J are TRBV7-3 and TRBJ2-1; 12 positions agree with TRBD2. Unmatched junction bases numbered 9, after V lost 5 bases and J lost 4 bases. This CDR3 has 17 amino acids. The germline CDR1 and CDR2 sequences are SGHTA and FQGTGA.

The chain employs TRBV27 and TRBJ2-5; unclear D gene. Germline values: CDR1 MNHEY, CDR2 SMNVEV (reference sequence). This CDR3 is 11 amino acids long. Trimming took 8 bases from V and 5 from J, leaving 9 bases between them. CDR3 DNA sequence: TGTGCCAGCGGTCTGGGGGAGACCCAGTACTTC. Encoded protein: CASGLGETQYF.

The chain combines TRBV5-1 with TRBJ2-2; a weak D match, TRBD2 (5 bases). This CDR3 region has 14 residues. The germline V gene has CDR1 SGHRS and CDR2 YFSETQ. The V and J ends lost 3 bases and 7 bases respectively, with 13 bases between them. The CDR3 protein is CASSSPSPRGELFF. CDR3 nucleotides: TGCGCCAGCAGCTCCCCTAGCCCCCGCGGGGAGCTGTTTTTT.

The CDR3 spells CASTTSQLTFGKLFF. The CDR3 DNA follows: TGTGCCAGCACTACTTCCCAGCTGACATTCGGGAAACTGTTTTTT. The V call is TRBV2, the J call TRBJ1-4; no definite D call. The CDR3 consists of 15 residues. Deletions cut 7 bases from V and 11 bases from J, with 23 bases between. Germline lookup yields CDR1 SNHLY and CDR2 FYNNEI.

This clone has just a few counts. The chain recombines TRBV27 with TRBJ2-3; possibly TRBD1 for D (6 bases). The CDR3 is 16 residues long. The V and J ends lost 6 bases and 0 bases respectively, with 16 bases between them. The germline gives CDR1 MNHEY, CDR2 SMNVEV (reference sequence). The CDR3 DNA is TGTGCCAGCAGGAGAGGACAGAACCCTAGCACAGATACGCAGTATTTT. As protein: CASRRGQNPSTDTQYF.

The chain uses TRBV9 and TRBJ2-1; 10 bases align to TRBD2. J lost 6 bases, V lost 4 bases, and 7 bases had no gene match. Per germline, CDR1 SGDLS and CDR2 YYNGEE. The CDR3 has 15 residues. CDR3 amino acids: CASSPSGRAFNEQFF. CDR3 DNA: TGTGCCAGCAGCCCCAGCGGGAGGGCCTTCAATGAGCAGTTCTTC.

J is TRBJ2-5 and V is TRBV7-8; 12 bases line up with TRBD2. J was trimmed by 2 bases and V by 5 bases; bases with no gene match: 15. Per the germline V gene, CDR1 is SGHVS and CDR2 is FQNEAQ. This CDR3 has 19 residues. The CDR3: CASSLRLAGVLRGQETQYF. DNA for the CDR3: TGTGCCAGCAGCCTAAGACTAGCGGGAGTCTTAAGGGGGCAAGAGACCCAGTACTTC.